The 15 T cell receptor beta chains below come from one sample, sequenced in a study of chemoradiotherapy in HPV16-positive cancers. TCRdb keeps only in-frame clones here, not all; method: immunoSEQ multiplex PCR. The table shows 9,500 to 15,000 clones, with around nine tenths occurring only once. The sequencing used blood, collected from a patient who underwent chemoradiotherapy. The receptors were sampled from a human donor with HPV-associated anogenital cancer.

The DNA for the CDR3 is TGTGCCACCAGCAGTGCTAGCGGGGGCCATCGCACAGATACGCAGTATTTT. Encoded protein: CATSSASGGHRTDTQYF. The genes are TRBV15 and TRBJ2-3, with 10 bases identical to TRBD2. Germline values: CDR1 LNHNV, CDR2 YYDKDF (reference sequence). The CDR3 runs 17 residues. The V gene end was trimmed by 3 bases and the J gene end by 1 base; junction bases not matched to a gene: 7.

This clone has just a few counts. One junction end does not reproduce the germline sequence, and a read error may be involved. The chain employs TRBV19 and TRBJ2-7; 7 positions match TRBD2. The CDR3 length is 14 residues. Germline V CDR1 and CDR2: LNHDA, SQIVND (reference sequence). The CDR3 spells CASSIDQIGGGLDF. The CDR3 bases are TGTGCCAGTAGTATAGATCAAATCGGCGGGGGTCTGGACTTC.

There are a few counts of this clone. The rearrangement links TRBV2 to TRBJ1-1, with TRBD1 matching over 9 bases. CDR3 length equals 13 residues. Germline CDR1 is SNHLY and CDR2 is FYNNEI. J gave up 8 bases and V 10 bases, and 11 bases lay outside the gene matches. In nucleotides, the CDR3 is TGTGCCACCCCGGGACAGGGTCTCGGCGAAGCTTTCTTT. This encodes CATPGQGLGEAFF. The complete variable domain, with remaining parts taken from reference TRBV2 and TRBJ1-1, reads EPEVTQTPSHQVTQMGQEVILRCVPISNHLYFYWYRQILGQKVEFLVSFYNNEISEKSEIFDDQFSVERPDGSNFTLKIRSTKLEDSAMYFCATPGQGLGEAFFGQGTRLTVV.

This chain connects TRBV2 to TRBJ2-7, with D perhaps TRBD2 (6 bases). This CDR3 spans 15 amino acids. Per germline, CDR1 SNHLY and CDR2 FYNNEI. Trimming removed 2 bases at V and 2 bases at J, with 13 bases between. This CDR3 reads CASSEWRGQTYEQYF. The CDR3 bases are TGTGCCAGCAGTGAATGGAGGGGCCAGACCTACGAGCAGTACTTC.

This chain uses TRBV19 with TRBJ2-3; possibly TRBD2 for D (7 bases). Trimming shortened V by 6 bases and J by 6 bases, and 22 bases separated the two germline ends. CDR1 is LNHDA and CDR2 is SQIVND in the germline V gene (reference sequence). The CDR3 is 16 amino acids. CDR3 loop: CASSPSKGGAFDTQYF. The CDR3 bases are TGTGCCAGTAGCCCAAGTAAGGGGGGGGCCTTTGATACGCAGTATTTT.

The chain joins TRBV9 to TRBJ1-6; D not certain. The CDR3 consists of 14 residues. Germline CDR1 is SGDLS and CDR2 is YYNGEE. V was pared by 1 base and J by 7 bases, with 9 bases between. The CDR3 DNA reads as TGTGCCAGCAGCGTACGGATTCTCAATTCACCCCTCCACTTT. As protein: CASSVRILNSPLHF.

The chain joins TRBV7-6 to TRBJ2-4; 12 nucleotides agree with TRBD2. The CDR3 covers 18 residues. V trimming: 5 bases; J trimming: 2 bases; junction bases outside the gene matches: 10. Germline lookup yields CDR1 SGHVS and CDR2 FNYEAQ. DNA of the CDR3: TGTGCCAGCAGCGAAGGCGAAGGACTAGCGGGAACCAAAAACATTCAGTACTTC. It yields the protein CASSEGEGLAGTKNIQYF.

The V gene is TRBV27, the J gene TRBJ2-7, with 9 bases aligning to TRBD1. V lost 5 bases, J lost 3 bases, and 14 bases stayed unmatched. The CDR3 runs to 17 residues. Germline V gene lookup returns CDR1 MNHEY and CDR2 SMNVEV (reference sequence). This CDR3 reads CASSRTSRDRVGYEQYF. Here the CDR3 DNA reads TGTGCCAGCAGTCGCACATCGAGGGACAGGGTAGGCTACGAGCAGTACTTC.

A single count supports this clone. The genes are TRBV14 and TRBJ2-1, with D possibly being TRBD1 (5 bases). The CDR3 has 17 amino acids. CDR1 is SGHDN and CDR2 is FVKESK in the germline V gene. V lost 1 base, J lost 9 bases, and 22 bases lay in between. The CDR3 DNA reads TGTGCCAGCAGCCAAGGGGCTCGGACAATCTCTTTCAGTGAGCAGTTCTTC. Translation gives CASSQGARTISFSEQFF.

The chain is built from TRBV5-1 and TRBJ2-1, with TRBD2 matching 9 bases. The CDR3 contains 15 residues. The ends lost 5 bases at V and 5 bases at J; junction bases unmatched: 8. Germline assignment: CDR1 SGHRS and CDR2 YFSETQ. The CDR3 DNA is TGCGCCAGCAGGTTTGCGGGGGGGCGGGACAATGAGCAGTTCTTC. As protein: CASRFAGGRDNEQFF.

This sequence joins TRBV7-9 and TRBJ2-3; TRBD2 is a possible D gene (5 bases). The CDR3 covers 15 residues. With 7 bases removed from V and 7 bases from J, the gap between germline ends came to 21 bases. Looked up from germline, CDR1 is SEHNR and CDR2 is FQNEAQ (reference sequence). The CDR3 DNA follows: TGTGCCAGCATCCCAACGACTACGGCCGTTCATACGCAGTATTTT. As protein: CASIPTTTAVHTQYF. The whole variable domain, filled in from reference TRBV7-9 and TRBJ2-3, reads DTGVSQNPRHKITKRGQNVTFRCDPISEHNRLYWYRQTLGQGPEFLTYFQNEAQLEKSRLLSDRFSAERPKGSFSTLEIQRTEQGDSAMYLCASIPTTTAVHTQYFGPGTRLTVL.

This sequence joins TRBV19 and TRBJ2-1; D perhaps matches TRBD2 (7 bases). V was shortened by 1 base and J by 7 bases, with 17 bases between the two germline ends. The CDR3 sequence is 16 residues long. The germline gives CDR1 LNHDA, CDR2 SQIVND (reference sequence). Here the CDR3 reads CASSIVMGGASNEQFF. The CDR3 DNA is TGTGCCAGTAGTATAGTGATGGGGGGGGCCTCAAATGAGCAGTTCTTC.

This chain joins TRBV4-1 and TRBJ1-1; 7 bases line up with TRBD1. CDR3 size: 15 residues. V shed 1 base, J shed 1 base, and the junction held 3 bases outside the gene matches. The germline V gene encodes CDR1 MGHRA and CDR2 YSYEKL. The CDR3 DNA is TGCGCCAGCAGCCAAGCCGGGACAGCGAACACTGAAGCTTTCTTT. Amino acid sequence: CASSQAGTANTEAFF.

Comments on this clone: The identical CDR3 is also encoded by other nucleotide sequences in the sample. Written as DNA, the CDR3 is TGTGCCAGCAGCTTAGGCCGTTCTCATTACGAGCAGTACTTC. Its translation is CASSLGRSHYEQYF. V and J are TRBV7-2 and TRBJ2-7; D is ambiguous. The V gene lost 1 base and the J gene lost 4 bases, with 11 bases spanning the gap. Germline assignment: CDR1 SGHTA and CDR2 FQGNSA. The CDR3 length is 14 residues.

This rearrangement joins TRBV7-9 to TRBJ1-6; D perhaps matches TRBD1 (6 bases). From germline, CDR1 is SEHNR and CDR2 FQNEAQ (reference sequence). The CDR3 length is 14 residues. V lost 5 bases and J 8 bases, leaving 13 bases between the germline ends. As DNA, the CDR3 is TGTGCCAGCAGCACCAGGGCAGGGGATTCACCCCTCCACTTT. Translation: CASSTRAGDSPLHF.